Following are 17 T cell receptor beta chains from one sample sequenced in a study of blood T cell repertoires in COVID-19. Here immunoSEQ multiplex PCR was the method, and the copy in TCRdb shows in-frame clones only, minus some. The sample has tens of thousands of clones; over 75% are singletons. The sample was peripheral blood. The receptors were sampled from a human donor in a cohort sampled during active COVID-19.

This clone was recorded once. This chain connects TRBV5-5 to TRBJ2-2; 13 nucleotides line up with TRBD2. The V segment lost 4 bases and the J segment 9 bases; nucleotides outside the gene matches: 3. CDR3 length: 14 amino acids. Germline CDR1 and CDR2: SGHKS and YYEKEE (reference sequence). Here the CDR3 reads CASSRGLAGRELFF. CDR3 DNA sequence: TGTGCCAGCAGCCGGGGACTAGCGGGAAGGGAGCTGTTTTTT.

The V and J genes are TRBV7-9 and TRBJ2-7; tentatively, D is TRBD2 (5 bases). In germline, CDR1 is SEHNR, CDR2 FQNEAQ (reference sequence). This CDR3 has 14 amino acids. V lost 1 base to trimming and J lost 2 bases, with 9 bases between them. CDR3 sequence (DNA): TGTGCCAGCAGCTTAGGAGGGATTCCCTACGAGCAGTACTTC. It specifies CASSLGGIPYEQYF.

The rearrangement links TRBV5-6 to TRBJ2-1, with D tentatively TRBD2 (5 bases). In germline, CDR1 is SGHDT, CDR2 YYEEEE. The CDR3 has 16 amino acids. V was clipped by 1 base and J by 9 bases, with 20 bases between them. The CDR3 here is CASSLWAERSEGEQFF. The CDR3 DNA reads TGTGCCAGCAGCTTGTGGGCCGAGAGGTCAGAGGGTGAGCAGTTCTTC.

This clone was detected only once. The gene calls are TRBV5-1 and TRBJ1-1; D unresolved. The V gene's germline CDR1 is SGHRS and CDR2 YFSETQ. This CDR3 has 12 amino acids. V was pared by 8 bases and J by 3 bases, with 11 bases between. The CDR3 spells CASQNQDTEAFF. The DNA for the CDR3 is TGCGCCAGTCAGAACCAGGACACTGAAGCTTTCTTT.

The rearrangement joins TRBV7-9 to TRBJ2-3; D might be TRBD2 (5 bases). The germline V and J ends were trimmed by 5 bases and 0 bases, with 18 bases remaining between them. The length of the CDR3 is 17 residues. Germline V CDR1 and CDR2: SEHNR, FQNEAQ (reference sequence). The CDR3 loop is CASSPRRMGLSTDTQYF. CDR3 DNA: TGTGCCAGCAGCCCCCGGAGGATGGGGTTGAGCACAGATACGCAGTATTTT.

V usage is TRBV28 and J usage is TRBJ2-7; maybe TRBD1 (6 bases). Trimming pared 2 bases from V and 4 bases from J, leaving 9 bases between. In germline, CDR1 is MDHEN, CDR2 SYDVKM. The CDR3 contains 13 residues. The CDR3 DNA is TGTGCCAGCAGTTTAGGGGACACTTACGAGCAGTACTTC. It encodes CASSLGDTYEQYF.

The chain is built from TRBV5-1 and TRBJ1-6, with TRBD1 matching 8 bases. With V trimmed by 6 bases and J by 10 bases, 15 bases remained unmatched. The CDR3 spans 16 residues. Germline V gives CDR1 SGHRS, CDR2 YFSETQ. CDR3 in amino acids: CASNRPGGDRGSPLHF. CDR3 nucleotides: TGCGCCAGCAACCGCCCAGGGGGCGACCGAGGATCACCCCTCCACTTT.

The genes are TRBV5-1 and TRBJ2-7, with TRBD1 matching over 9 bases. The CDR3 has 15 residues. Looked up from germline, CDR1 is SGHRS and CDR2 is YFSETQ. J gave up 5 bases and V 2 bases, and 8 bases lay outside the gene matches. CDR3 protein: CASSFRTGALDEQYF. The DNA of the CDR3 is TGCGCCAGCAGCTTCAGGACAGGGGCCCTGGACGAGCAGTACTTC.

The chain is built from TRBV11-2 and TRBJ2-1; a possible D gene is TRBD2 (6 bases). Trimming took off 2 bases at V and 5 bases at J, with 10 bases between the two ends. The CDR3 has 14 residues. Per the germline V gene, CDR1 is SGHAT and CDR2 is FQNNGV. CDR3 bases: TGTGCCAGCAGCTTAAGCGGGTTTGACAATGAGCAGTTCTTC. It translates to CASSLSGFDNEQFF.

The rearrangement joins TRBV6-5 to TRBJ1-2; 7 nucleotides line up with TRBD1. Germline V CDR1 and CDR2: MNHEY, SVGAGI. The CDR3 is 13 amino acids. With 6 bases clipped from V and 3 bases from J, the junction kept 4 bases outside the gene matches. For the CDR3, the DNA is TGTGCCAGCAGGGCACAGGGGTACTATGGCTACACCTTC. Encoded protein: CASRAQGYYGYTF.

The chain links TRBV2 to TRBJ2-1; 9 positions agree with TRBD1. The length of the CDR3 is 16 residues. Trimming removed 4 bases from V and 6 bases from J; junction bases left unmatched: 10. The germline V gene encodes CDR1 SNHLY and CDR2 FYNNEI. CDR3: CASSVRTGELGNEQFF. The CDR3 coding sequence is TGTGCCAGCAGTGTTCGGACAGGGGAGTTGGGCAATGAGCAGTTCTTC.

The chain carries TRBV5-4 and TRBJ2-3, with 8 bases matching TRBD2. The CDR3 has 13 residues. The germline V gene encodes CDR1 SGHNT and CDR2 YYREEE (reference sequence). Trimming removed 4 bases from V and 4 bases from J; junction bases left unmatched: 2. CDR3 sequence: CASSPAGADTQYF. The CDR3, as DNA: TGTGCCAGCAGCCCAGCGGGAGCAGATACGCAGTATTTT.

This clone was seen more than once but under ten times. DNA for the CDR3: TGTGCCAGCAGCCCGACCCCCCTCGACAGGACCGGACTCGCCCCCTACAATGAGCAGTTCTTC. Amino acids: CASSPTPLDRTGLAPYNEQFF. V is TRBV3-1 (or the pseudogene TRBV3-2) and J is TRBJ2-1; possible D gene TRBD1, 6 bases. The germline V and J ends were trimmed by 4 bases and 2 bases, with 30 bases remaining between them. This CDR3 has 21 residues. Germline V gene data show CDR1 as LGHDT and CDR2 as YNNKEL (reference sequence).

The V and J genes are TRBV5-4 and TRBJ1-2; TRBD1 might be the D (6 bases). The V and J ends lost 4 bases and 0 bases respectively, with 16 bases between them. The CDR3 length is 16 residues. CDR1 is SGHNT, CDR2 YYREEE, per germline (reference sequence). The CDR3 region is CASSDRQGGPNYGYTF. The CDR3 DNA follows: TGTGCCAGCAGCGACAGGCAGGGTGGACCTAACTATGGCTACACCTTC.

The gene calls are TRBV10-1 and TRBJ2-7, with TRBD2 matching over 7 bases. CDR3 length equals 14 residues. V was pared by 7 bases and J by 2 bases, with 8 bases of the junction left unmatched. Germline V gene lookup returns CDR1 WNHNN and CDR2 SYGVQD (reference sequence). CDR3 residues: CASNYSGYPYEQYF. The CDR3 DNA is TGCGCCAGCAACTATAGCGGGTACCCCTACGAGCAGTACTTC.

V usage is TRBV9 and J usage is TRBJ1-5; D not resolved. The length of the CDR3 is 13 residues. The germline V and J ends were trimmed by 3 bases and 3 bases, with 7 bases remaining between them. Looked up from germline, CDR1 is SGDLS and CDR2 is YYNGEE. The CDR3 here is CASSGSDNQPQHF. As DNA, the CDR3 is TGTGCCAGCAGCGGTAGTGACAATCAGCCCCAGCATTTT.

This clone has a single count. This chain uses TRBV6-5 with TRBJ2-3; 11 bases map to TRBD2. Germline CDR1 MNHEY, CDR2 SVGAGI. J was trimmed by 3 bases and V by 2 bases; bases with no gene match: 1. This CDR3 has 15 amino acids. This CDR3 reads CASSYRLAGTDTQYF. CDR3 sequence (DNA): TGTGCCAGCAGTTACAGACTAGCGGGAACAGATACGCAGTATTTT.